This T cell receptor (beta chain) was identified in a study of cytomegalovirus exposure and HLA in healthy donors. Study-wide findings and caveats: TCR beta chains associated with HLA were, in a later analysis, more clonally expanded than equally common others. The analysis excluded some indistinguishable V segments, including TRBV6-2 and TRBV6-3. A later analysis found most CMV-associated TCR beta chains apparently HLA-restricted.

The PCR used 60 Vbeta and 13 Jbeta primers. Using immunoSEQ multiplex PCR, the repertoire was profiled, and TCRdb retains in-frame clones only, with some absent. The profile shows 90,000 to 100,000 clones, 65% to 80% of them singletons. As for this clone: The target antigen is unknown.

This CDR3 is built from 14 residues. Trimming cost V 0 bases and J 4 bases, with 8 bases left between them. Germline-derived CDR1 and CDR2 are LGHNT and FRNRAP. This chain uses TRBV12-5 with TRBJ2-3; a possible D gene is TRBD2 (5 bases). Material: PBMCs. The clonotype was recovered from a man aged 55-75 years in good health and CMV-seropositive. For the CDR3, the DNA is TGTGCTAGTGGTTTGGTGTGGGGAGCAGATACGCAGTATTTT. As protein: CASGLVWGADTQYF.